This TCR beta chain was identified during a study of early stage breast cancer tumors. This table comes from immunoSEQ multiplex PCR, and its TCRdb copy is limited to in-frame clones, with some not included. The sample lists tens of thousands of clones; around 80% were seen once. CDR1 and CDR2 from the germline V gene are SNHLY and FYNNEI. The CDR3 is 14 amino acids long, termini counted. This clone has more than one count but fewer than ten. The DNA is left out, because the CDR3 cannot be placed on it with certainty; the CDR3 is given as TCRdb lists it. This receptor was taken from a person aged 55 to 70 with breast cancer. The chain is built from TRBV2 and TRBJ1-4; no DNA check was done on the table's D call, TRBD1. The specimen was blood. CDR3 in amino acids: CASILDRGDEKLFF.